Shown below are 16 T cell receptor beta chains from a single sample sequenced in a study of blood T cell repertoires in COVID-19. Using immunoSEQ multiplex PCR, the repertoire was profiled, and TCRdb retains in-frame clones only, with some absent. The table shows hundreds of thousands of clones, with roughly 88% occurring only once. The material sequenced was peripheral blood. These receptors all stem from a woman in her 70s with COVID-19, enrolled during active disease.

The genes are TRBV5-4 and TRBJ1-1; 7 nucleotides line up with TRBD1. After removal of 6 bases from V and 2 bases from J, the junction contained 13 bases not matched to a gene. The CDR3 has 16 residues. Germline V gene sequence: CDR1 SGHNT, CDR2 YYREEE (reference sequence). The CDR3, as DNA: TGTGCCAGCAACCAGGGGGGTGGTTTAGTAAACACTGAAGCTTTCTTT. Translating it yields CASNQGGGLVNTEAFF.

The rearrangement uses TRBV11-3 and TRBJ2-1; D might be TRBD2 (6 bases). The V end lost 7 bases, the J end lost 7 bases, and 20 bases lay between the germline ends. The CDR3 has 15 residues. CDR1 is SGHNT, CDR2 YENEEA, per germline. CDR3 DNA: TGTGCCAGCAACCCCGGGAGCCGCCTGGGGAATGAGCAGTTCTTC. This gives the protein CASNPGSRLGNEQFF.

The chain employs TRBV10-3 and TRBJ1-5; a possible D gene is TRBD1 (6 bases). Germline CDR1 is ENHRY and CDR2 is SYGVKD. With 6 bases removed from V and 1 base from J, the gap between germline ends came to 10 bases. The CDR3 is 14 residues long. DNA of the CDR3: TGTGCCATCAGCAAAGGGACAAGCAATCAGCCCCAGCATTTT. It is translated as CAISKGTSNQPQHF.

This clone was counted a single time. The V and J genes are TRBV13 and TRBJ2-1; D is uncertain. This CDR3 spans 12 amino acids. Germline V gene data show CDR1 as PRHDT and CDR2 as FYEKMQ (reference sequence). V was trimmed by 0 bases and J by 8 bases, leaving 5 bases between them. The CDR3 sequence is CASSLGSDEQFF. The CDR3 bases are TGTGCCAGCAGCTTAGGTTCTGATGAGCAGTTCTTC. The full variable domain, in which reference TRBV13 and TRBJ2-1 provide the parts outside the CDR3, is AAGVIQSPRHLIKEKRETATLKCYPIPRHDTVYWYQQGPGQDPQFLISFYEKMQSDKGSIPDRFSAQQFSDYHSELNMSSLELGDSALYFCASSLGSDEQFFGPGTRLTVL.

The V call is TRBV18, the J call TRBJ1-3; TRBD1 is a possible D gene (6 bases). Germline V gene lookup returns CDR1 KGHSH and CDR2 LQKENI. The V end was cut by 5 bases, the J end by 0 bases, with 11 bases between. The CDR3 spans 15 residues. In DNA, the CDR3 is TGTGCCAGCTCATCTAGGACAGTCTCTGGAAACACCATATATTTT. The encoded protein is CASSSRTVSGNTIYF.

The chain recombines TRBV28 with TRBJ1-6; 9 positions agree with TRBD1. The V and J ends lost 1 base and 10 bases, in that order; junction bases with no gene match: 8. CDR1 and CDR2 (germline): MDHEN, SYDVKM. The CDR3 sequence is 16 residues long. The CDR3 nucleotides are TGTGCCAGCAGTTTATCGACAGGGGGTCGGGAATCACCCCTCCACTTT. It yields the protein CASSLSTGGRESPLHF.

The V gene is TRBV15, the J gene TRBJ2-5; TRBD2 aligns across 8 bases. This CDR3 contains 17 residues. Germline V gene data show CDR1 as LNHNV and CDR2 as YYDKDF (reference sequence). V trimming: 1 base; J trimming: 5 bases; junction bases outside the gene matches: 12. CDR3 in DNA: TGTGCCACCAGCAGAGCTCCCGGCAGCGGGAGCGCTGAGACCCAGTACTTC. It is translated as CATSRAPGSGSAETQYF.

The chain recombines TRBV5-6 with TRBJ2-1; TRBD2 matches at 7 bases. V shed 4 bases, J shed 2 bases, and the junction held 3 bases outside the gene matches. The germline V gene has CDR1 SGHDT and CDR2 YYEEEE. This CDR3 comprises 14 residues. The DNA for the CDR3 is TGTGCCAGCAGCGGCCGGGGGGCCTACAATGAGCAGTTCTTC. Encoded protein: CASSGRGAYNEQFF. Using reference TRBV5-6 and TRBJ2-1 for the parts outside the CDR3, the full variable domain is DAGVTQSPTHLIKTRGQQVTLRCSPKSGHDTVSWYQQALGQGPQFIFQYYEEEERQRGNFPDRFSGHQFPNYSSELNVNALLLGDSALYLCASSGRGAYNEQFFGPGTRLTVL.

This clone was picked up one time. The chain recombines TRBV27 with TRBJ2-7; perhaps TRBD1 as D (5 bases). V shed 10 bases and J shed 1 base, with 14 bases lying between them. CDR1 is MNHEY and CDR2 is SMNVEV in the germline V gene (reference sequence). The CDR3 totals 13 residues. The CDR3 here is CATKGPGSYEQYF. For the CDR3, the DNA is TGTGCCACCAAGGGGCCGGGTTCCTACGAGCAGTACTTC.

The chain recombines TRBV7-3 with TRBJ2-3; 7 nucleotides line up with TRBD1. This CDR3 spans 16 amino acids. The V gene end was trimmed by 1 base and the J gene end by 2 bases; junction bases not matched to a gene: 6. Germline V CDR1 and CDR2: SGHTA, FQGTGA. The CDR3: CASSLMPGGTTDTQYF. CDR3 sequence (DNA): TGTGCCAGCAGCTTAATGCCAGGGGGAACCACAGATACGCAGTATTTT.

The chain uses TRBV19 and TRBJ1-2; tentatively, D is TRBD1 (5 bases). Trimming removed 3 bases from V and 4 bases from J, with 12 bases in between. The CDR3 is made up of 14 amino acids. Per the germline V gene, CDR1 is LNHDA and CDR2 is SQIVND (reference sequence). The chain's CDR3 is CASSIPGDGYGYTF. In nucleotides, the CDR3 is TGTGCCAGTAGTATTCCGGGGGACGGCTATGGCTACACCTTC.

The chain links TRBV5-5 to TRBJ1-5; a weak D match, TRBD1 (6 bases). Germline loops: CDR1 SGHKS, CDR2 YYEKEE (reference sequence). The CDR3 extends over 15 amino acids. V was shortened by 1 base and J by 0 bases, with 8 bases between the two germline ends. CDR3 sequence: CASSLMDSSNQPQHF. The CDR3 coding sequence is TGTGCCAGCAGCTTGATGGACAGTAGCAATCAGCCCCAGCATTTT.

The chain links TRBV28 to TRBJ2-5; the D gene is possibly TRBD2 (6 bases). Trimming cost V 6 bases and J 0 bases, with 14 bases left between them. CDR3 length: 15 amino acids. In germline, CDR1 is MDHEN, CDR2 SYDVKM. The CDR3 DNA sequence: TGTGCCAGCAGACTCCTCGGCGGGAACCAAGAGACCCAGTACTTC. Protein: CASRLLGGNQETQYF.

The chain is built from TRBV3-1 (or the pseudogene TRBV3-2) and TRBJ1-6; D ambiguous. The germline gives CDR1 LGHDT, CDR2 YNNKEL (reference sequence). This CDR3 is built from 18 residues. Trimming pared 0 bases from V and 8 bases from J, leaving 20 bases between. This CDR3 is CASSQDHRPRGNHSPLHF. DNA of the CDR3: TGTGCCAGCAGCCAAGATCACCGCCCCCGGGGTAATCATTCACCCCTCCACTTT.

V gene TRBV5-4 combines with J gene TRBJ2-3; the D gene is possibly TRBD2 (5 bases). Germline-derived CDR1 and CDR2 are SGHNT and YYREEE (reference sequence). With 3 bases removed from V and 9 bases from J, the gap between germline ends came to 17 bases. The CDR3 spans 14 residues. Here the CDR3 DNA reads TGTGCCAGCAGCTCAGCCCGGGATTTCGCAACGCAGTATTTT. Translation gives CASSSARDFATQYF.

The table lists this clone with a count of one. The chain links TRBV10-3 to TRBJ2-3; D unclear. The CDR3 covers 16 residues. Germline loops: CDR1 ENHRY, CDR2 SYGVKD. V lost 4 bases and J lost 0, with 14 bases in between. Here the CDR3 DNA reads TGTGCCATCAGTGTAATTGCGTTGTTTAGCACAGATACGCAGTATTTT. Translating gives CAISVIALFSTDTQYF.